The rows below give T cell receptor beta chains drawn from one sample of a study of tumor-infiltrating lymphocytes in primary liver carcinoma. TCRdb reprocessed the multiplex PCR reads via MiXCR and lists one record per CDR3 protein. Of about 180,000 distinct CDR3 sequences in the sample, 60% are singletons; the top ten hold roughly 76%. The material sequenced was peripheral blood. The source is a man aged 35-49 years with primary liver carcinoma and hepatitis B virus infection. The CDR3 runs from the conserved cysteine through the conserved F or W. The D gene is left open where the match is weak. The listing skips clone size in some rows; elsewhere it reads once, few, many or a size class.

d_call clone_size j_call v_call cdr3_nt cdr3_aa
- many TRBJ2-5 TRBV11-2 TGTGCCAGCAGCTTAGATCAACGGGAAGGGAGAGAGACCCAGTACTTC CASSLDQREGRETQYF
- - TRBJ2-1 TRBV29-1 TGCAGCGTTGTGTGGGACATCGGACTTGCCGCGAATGAGCAGTTCTTC CSVVWDIGLAANEQFF
- - TRBJ2-3 TRBV11-1 TGTGCCAGTAGCTTAGGCAATCTAGTGCCCGCGACAGATACGCAGTATTTT CASSLGNLVPATDTQYF
- - TRBJ2-1 TRBV4-2 TGTGCCAGCAGCCAAGATACTGTCCCCTCCCTAAAAAGTGAGCAGTTCTTC CASSQDTVPSLKSEQFF
- few TRBJ1-2 TRBV29-1 TGCAGCGTTGGAAGCGGGGGGGATATCTATGGCTACACCTTC CSVGSGGDIYGYTF
TRBD2 many TRBJ2-5 TRBV11-2 TGTGCCAGCAGCTTAGCTAGCGGGAGGGAAGAGACCCAGTACTTC CASSLASGREETQYF
TRBD1 few TRBJ2-6 TRBV6-5 TGTGCCAGCAGATTAGGACAGGGATCCTCTGGGGCCAACGTCCTGACTTTC CASRLGQGSSGANVLTF
- - TRBJ2-7 TRBV29-1 TGCAGGGTGCTCCTAGCTGTCCACTCCTACGAGCAGTACTTC CRVLLAVHSYEQYF
- few TRBJ2-3 TRBV5-4 TGTGCCAGCAGCTTGGACGTCCAGCCCCCCGATACGCAGTATTTT CASSLDVQPPDTQYF
- - TRBJ2-4 TRBV7-9 TGTGCCAGCAGCGCACCATTCCGGGGGAACATTCAGTACTTC CASSAPFRGNIQYF
- - TRBJ1-2 TRBV11-2 TGTGCCAGCAGCTTCGGCCCAGGAAACTATGGCTACACCTTC CASSFGPGNYGYTF
TRBD1 many TRBJ2-7 TRBV14 TGTGCCAGCAGCCTCATGACAGGGACCTACGAGCAGTACTTC CASSLMTGTYEQYF
- - TRBJ1-1 TRBV6-1 TGTGCCCATACGGGAGGCACTGAAGCTTTCTTT CAHTGGTEAFF
TRBD2 - TRBJ2-1 TRBV5-6 TGTGCCAGCAGCATGGGAGGGAGCGTCGGGCATGAGCACTTCTTC CASSMGGSVGHEHFF
- many TRBJ2-3 TRBV11-2 TGTGCCAGCAGACCGTCCACAGATACGCAGTATTTT CASRPSTDTQYF
- - TRBJ2-6 TRBV29-1 TGCAGCGTTGGGTTAGCTGCTGGGGCCAGCGTCCTGACTTTC CSVGLAAGASVLTF
TRBD2 once TRBJ2-3 TRBV6-5 TGTGCCAGCAATTACTGGGGGGGGGCTAGCGGGAGGTGGGATACGCAGTATTTT CASNYWGGASGRWDTQYF
- once TRBJ2-5 TRBV11-2 TGTGCCAGCAGCTTAGACGGGCCGAAGGGGACCCAGTACTTC CASSLDGPKGTQYF
TRBD2 - TRBJ2-1 TRBV6-2/TRBV6-3 TGTGCCAGCAGCTCTACTAGCGGGAGCCTCGGGACCCAGTTCTTC CASSSTSGSLGTQFF
- - TRBJ2-3 TRBV29-1 TGCAGCACAAGACAGTCCTCGGGCACAGATACGCAGTATTTT CSTRQSSGTDTQYF
TRBD1 few TRBJ1-1 TRBV10-3 TGTGCCATCAGTGGGACAGGCCCCCGGGAAGCTTTCTTT CAISGTGPREAFF
TRBD2 few TRBJ2-7 TRBV6-5 TGTGCCAGCAGTTACCGTGGACTAGTAGGCTACGAGCAGTACTTC CASSYRGLVGYEQYF
- many TRBJ2-2 TRBV11-2 TGTGCCAGCAGCTTAGGAGCGGCGAACACCGGGGAGCTGTTTTTT CASSLGAANTGELFF
- - TRBJ1-1 TRBV11-2 TGTGCCAGCAGCAGGGACATCAGCACTGAAGCTTTCTTT CASSRDISTEAFF
TRBD1 - TRBJ2-7 TRBV28 TGTGCCAGCAGTAAACCCGGGACAGGGCAATACGAGCAGTACTTC CASSKPGTGQYEQYF
TRBD1 - TRBJ1-6 TRBV5-6 TGTGCCAGCAGACTGACAGGGGCTAATTCACCCCTCCACTTT CASRLTGANSPLHF
TRBD1 - TRBJ1-1 TRBV10-2 TGCGCCAGCAATAAAAGGACAGGGCTGGTCACTGAAGCTTTCTTT CASNKRTGLVTEAFF
TRBD1 - TRBJ2-2 TRBV4-1 TGCGCCAGCAGTCAGGGGGTGGGGAACACCGGGGAGCTGTTTTTT CASSQGVGNTGELFF
- once TRBJ2-2 TRBV5-1 TGCGCCAGCCAGGTCCCTAACACCGGGGAGCTGTTTTTT CASQVPNTGELFF
- - TRBJ2-7 TRBV6-5 TGTGCCAGCACCCAACTACGGGAAACCTCCTACGAGCAGTACTTC CASTQLRETSYEQYF
- - TRBJ2-2 TRBV4-1 TGCTCCAGCAGCCAAGATCCCCAGGCCGGGGAGCTGTTTTTT CSSSQDPQAGELFF
TRBD1 - TRBJ1-2 TRBV6-5 TGTGCCAGCGGACAGGGCTATGAATATGGCTACACCTTC CASGQGYEYGYTF
- few TRBJ2-7 TRBV6-2/TRBV6-3 TGTGCCAGCAGTTGGCGCGCGCGGGGGCACGAGCAGTACTTC CASSWRARGHEQYF
TRBD2 - TRBJ2-1 TRBV28 TGTGCCAGCACCCCGCCGGGACTAGCGGGATTAGAAAATGAGCAGTTCTTC CASTPPGLAGLENEQFF
TRBD1 many TRBJ2-3 TRBV12-3/TRBV12-4 TGTGCCAGCAGTTTGGGACAGGGGGCGCGAGATACGCAGTATTTT CASSLGQGARDTQYF
- - TRBJ2-1 TRBV4-1 TGCGCCAGCAACCAAGGAAGCCGGAGGGGGGGTGAGCAGTTCTTC CASNQGSRRGGEQFF
TRBD2 - TRBJ2-5 TRBV29-1 TGCAGCGTTGGAACGAGGTCGGGAGCGGGGGAGACCCAGTACTTC CSVGTRSGAGETQYF